The sequence of this T cell receptor (beta chain) was determined in a study of T cells expressing NK-cell markers. Study-level background: In sorted CD3+CD56+NKG2C+, CD3+CD56+NKG2C- and CD3+CD56-NKG2C+ T cells, TCR beta repertoires were obtained. One of the eight sequenced donors was seronegative, whereas the other seven were HCMV-seropositive. Study conclusions and caveats: Of the CD8+ T cells in more than five donors, about 1.0-7.5% belonged to dominant NKG2C+ clonotypes.

A note on this clonotype: The target antigen is unknown.

The CDR3 sequence is 15 residues long. The germline gives CDR1 LGHDT, CDR2 YNNKEL (reference sequence). After re-calling the 5' RACE reads, TCRdb lists one entry per CDR3 protein, DNA absent. The sample table sets out about 440,000 distinct CDR3 sequences. The chain is built from TRBV3-1 and TRBJ2-3; TCRdb returns TRBD2, unconfirmable since there is no DNA. Specimen: blood T cells: a sorted CD56 or NKG2C T cell subset, CD4+ or CD8+ T cells, or bulk PBMC T cells (not recorded which). The source of this sequence is a woman between 18 and 70 years old in good health. The CDR3 spells CASSRLTSGTDTQYF.